This TCR beta chain stems from a study of T cells in localized non-small cell lung cancer. About this clone itself: Without the conserved terminal phenylalanine or tryptophan, this CDR3 likely stems from a read error. Because the CDR3's place on the DNA is in doubt, the DNA is left out and the CDR3 is given as listed by TCRdb.

Assay: immunoSEQ multiplex PCR; the TCRdb copy retains only in-frame clones and omits some. This table has around 70,000 clones, roughly nine tenths appearing once. Termini included, the CDR3 measures 9 amino acids. Germline V gene lookup returns CDR1 MRHNA and CDR2 SNTAGT. This sequence joins TRBV6-4 and TRBJ1-6; the table's D call of TRBD1 was not tested on the DNA. Here the sequenced sample was peripheral blood, taken before any cancer treatment. The receptor was derived from a male donor aged 60 or over with stage III squamous cell lung carcinoma. CDR3 amino acids: CASSDVTDR.